One sample yielded the 2 T cell receptor beta chains listed below, sequenced in a study of shared clonotypes between healthy human individuals. Here immunoSEQ multiplex PCR was the method, and the copy in TCRdb shows in-frame clones only, minus some. The table shows about 490,000 clones, with 65% to 80% occurring only once. The sequencing sample was made of PBMCs. These receptors were collected from a woman between 40 and 55 years old in good health. Some clones in this sample may be carry-over from other donors' samples.

V and J are TRBV6-6 and TRBJ1-2; D is possibly TRBD1 (6 bases). V lost 9 bases to trimming and J lost 5 bases, with 13 bases between them. The length of the CDR3 is 12 residues. Germline-derived CDR1 and CDR2 are MNHNY and SVGAGI (reference sequence). The DNA for the CDR3 is TGTGCCAGTAGGACAGACAGTTATGGCTACACCTTC. It encodes CASRTDSYGYTF.

The chain combines TRBV4-3 with TRBJ2-1; D may correspond to TRBD1 or TRBD2 (5 bases each). V was shortened by 4 bases and J by 6 bases, with 19 bases between the two germline ends. The CDR3 has 16 residues. The germline V gene encodes CDR1 LGHNA and CDR2 YSLEER. CDR3: CASSPAGTALGNEQFF. The DNA for the CDR3 is TGCGCCAGCAGCCCCGCCGGGACCGCCTTAGGCAATGAGCAGTTCTTC.